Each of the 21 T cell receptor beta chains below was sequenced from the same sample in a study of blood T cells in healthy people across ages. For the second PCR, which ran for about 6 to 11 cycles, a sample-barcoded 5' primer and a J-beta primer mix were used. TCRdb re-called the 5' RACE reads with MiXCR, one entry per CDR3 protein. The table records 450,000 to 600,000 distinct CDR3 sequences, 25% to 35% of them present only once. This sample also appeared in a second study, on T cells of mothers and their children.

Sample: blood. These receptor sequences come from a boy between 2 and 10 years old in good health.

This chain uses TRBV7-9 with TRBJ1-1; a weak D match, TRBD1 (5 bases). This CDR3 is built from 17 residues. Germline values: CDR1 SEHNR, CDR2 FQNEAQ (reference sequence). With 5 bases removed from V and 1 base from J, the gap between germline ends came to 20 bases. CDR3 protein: CASSHGRTSWRNTEAFF. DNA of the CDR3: TGTGCCAGCAGCCACGGAAGGACATCATGGAGGAACACTGAAGCTTTCTTT. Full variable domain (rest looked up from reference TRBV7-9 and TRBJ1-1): DTGVSQNPRHKITKRGQNVTFRCDPISEHNRLYWYRQTLGQGPEFLTYFQNEAQLEKSRLLSDRFSAERPKGSFSTLEIQRTEQGDSAMYLCASSHGRTSWRNTEAFFGQGTRLTVV.

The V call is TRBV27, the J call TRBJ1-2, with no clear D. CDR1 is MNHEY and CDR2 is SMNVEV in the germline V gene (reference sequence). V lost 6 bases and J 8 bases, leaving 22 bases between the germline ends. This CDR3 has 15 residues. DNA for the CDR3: TGTGCCAGCAGCCCTTGGGGATCCCAAGCTAGGGGCTACACCTTC. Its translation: CASSPWGSQARGYTF.

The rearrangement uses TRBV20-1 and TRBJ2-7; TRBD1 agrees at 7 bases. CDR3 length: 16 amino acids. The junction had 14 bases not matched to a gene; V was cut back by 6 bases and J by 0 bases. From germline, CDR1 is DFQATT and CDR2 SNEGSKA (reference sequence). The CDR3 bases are TGCAGTGCGCCTCGGGCTGAGCAGGGGGACTCCTACGAGCAGTACTTC. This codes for CSAPRAEQGDSYEQYF.

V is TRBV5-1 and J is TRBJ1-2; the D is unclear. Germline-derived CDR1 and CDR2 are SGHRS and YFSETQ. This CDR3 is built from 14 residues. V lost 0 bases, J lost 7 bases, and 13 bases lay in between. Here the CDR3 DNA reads TGCGCCAGCAGCTTGGAGCCGGCCGGGCCTGGCTACACCTTC. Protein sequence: CASSLEPAGPGYTF.

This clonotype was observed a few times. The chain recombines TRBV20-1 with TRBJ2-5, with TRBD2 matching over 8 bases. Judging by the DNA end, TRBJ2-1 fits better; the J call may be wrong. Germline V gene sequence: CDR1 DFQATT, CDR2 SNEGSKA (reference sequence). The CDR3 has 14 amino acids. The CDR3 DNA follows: TGCAGTGCTAGCAAGGGACTAGATTACAATGAGCAGTTCTTC. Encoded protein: CSASKGLDYNEQFF.

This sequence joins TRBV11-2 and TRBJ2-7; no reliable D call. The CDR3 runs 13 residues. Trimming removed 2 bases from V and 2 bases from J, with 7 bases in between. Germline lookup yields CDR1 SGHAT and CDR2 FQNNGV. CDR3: CASSLSWTYEQYF. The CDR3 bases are TGTGCCAGCAGCTTAAGTTGGACCTACGAGCAGTACTTC.

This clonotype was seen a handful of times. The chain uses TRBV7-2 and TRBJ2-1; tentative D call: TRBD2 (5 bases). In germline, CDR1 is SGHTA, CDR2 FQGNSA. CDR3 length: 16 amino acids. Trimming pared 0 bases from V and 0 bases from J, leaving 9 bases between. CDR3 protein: CASSLAGGGSYNEQFF. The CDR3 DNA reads TGTGCCAGCAGCTTAGCGGGCGGAGGCTCCTACAATGAGCAGTTCTTC. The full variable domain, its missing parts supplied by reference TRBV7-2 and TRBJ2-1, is GAGVSQSPSNKVTEKGKDVELRCDPISGHTALYWYRQSLGQGLEFLIYFQGNSAPDKSGLPSDRFSAERTGGSVSTLTIQRTQQEDSAVYLCASSLAGGGSYNEQFFGPGTRLTVL.

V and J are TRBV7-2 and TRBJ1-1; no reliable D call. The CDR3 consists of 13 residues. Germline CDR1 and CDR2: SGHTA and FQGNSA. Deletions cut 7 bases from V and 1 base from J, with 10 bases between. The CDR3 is CASIRTWNTEAFF. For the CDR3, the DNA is TGTGCCAGCATTCGAACTTGGAACACTGAAGCTTTCTTT.

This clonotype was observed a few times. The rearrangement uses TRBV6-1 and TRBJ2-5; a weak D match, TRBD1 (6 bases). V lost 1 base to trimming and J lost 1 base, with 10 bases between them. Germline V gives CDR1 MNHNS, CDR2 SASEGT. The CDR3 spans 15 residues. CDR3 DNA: TGTGCCAGCAGTGAAGGGACAGTAGCCCAAGAGACCCAGTACTTC. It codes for CASSEGTVAQETQYF.

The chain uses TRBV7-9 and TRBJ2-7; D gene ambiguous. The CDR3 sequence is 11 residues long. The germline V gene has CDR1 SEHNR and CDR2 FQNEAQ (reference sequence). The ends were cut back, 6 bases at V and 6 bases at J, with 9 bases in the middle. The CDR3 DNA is TGTGCCAGCAGTTTTGTCGGCGAGCAGTACTTC. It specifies CASSFVGEQYF.

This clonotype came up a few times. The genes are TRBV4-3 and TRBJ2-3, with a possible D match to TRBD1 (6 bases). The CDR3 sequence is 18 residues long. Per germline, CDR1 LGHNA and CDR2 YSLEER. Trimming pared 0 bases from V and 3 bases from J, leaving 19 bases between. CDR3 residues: CASSQDITLDSSTDTQYF. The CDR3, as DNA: TGCGCCAGCAGCCAAGACATTACCCTGGACAGTAGTACAGATACGCAGTATTTT.

The CDR3 sequence: CASWDRVESVNTEAFF. The CDR3, as DNA: TGTGCCAGTTGGGACAGGGTGGAGTCGGTGAACACTGAAGCTTTCTTT. This chain joins TRBV19 and TRBJ1-1; TRBD1 agrees at 9 bases. V shed 8 bases, J shed 0 bases, and the junction held 10 bases outside the gene matches. CDR3 size: 16 residues. Germline V gene sequence: CDR1 LNHDA, CDR2 SQIVND (reference sequence). The entire variable domain, with the rest obtained from reference TRBV19 and TRBJ1-1, is as follows: DGGITQSPKYLFRKEGQNVTLSCEQNLNHDAMYWYRQDPGQGLRLIYYSQIVNDFQKGDIAEGYSVSREKKESFPLTVTSAQKNPTAFYLCASWDRVESVNTEAFFGQGTRLTVV.

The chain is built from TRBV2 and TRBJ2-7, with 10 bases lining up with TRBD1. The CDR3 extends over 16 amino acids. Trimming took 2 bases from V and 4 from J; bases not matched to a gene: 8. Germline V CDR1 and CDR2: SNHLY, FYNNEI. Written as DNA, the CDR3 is TGTGCCAGCAGTGAACCGGACAGGGGGGCCCATTACGAGCAGTACTTC. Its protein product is CASSEPDRGAHYEQYF.

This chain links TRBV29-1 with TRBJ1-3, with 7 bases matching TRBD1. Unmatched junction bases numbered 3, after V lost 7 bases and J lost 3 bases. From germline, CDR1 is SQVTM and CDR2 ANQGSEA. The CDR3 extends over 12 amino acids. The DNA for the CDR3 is TGCAGCGCCGGGACAGATGGAAACACCATATATTTT. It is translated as CSAGTDGNTIYF.

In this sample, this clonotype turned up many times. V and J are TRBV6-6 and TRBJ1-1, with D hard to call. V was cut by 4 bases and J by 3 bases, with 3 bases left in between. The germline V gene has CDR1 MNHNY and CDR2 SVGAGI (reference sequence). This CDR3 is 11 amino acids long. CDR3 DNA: TGTGCCAGCAGTTGGGACACTGAAGCTTTCTTT. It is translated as CASSWDTEAFF.

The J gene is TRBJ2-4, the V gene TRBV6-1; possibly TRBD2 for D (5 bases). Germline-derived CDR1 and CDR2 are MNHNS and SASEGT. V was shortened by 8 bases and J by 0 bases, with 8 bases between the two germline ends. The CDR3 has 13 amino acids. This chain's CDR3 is CASHGIAKNIQYF. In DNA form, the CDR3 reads TGTGCCAGCCACGGGATAGCCAAAAACATTCAGTACTTC.

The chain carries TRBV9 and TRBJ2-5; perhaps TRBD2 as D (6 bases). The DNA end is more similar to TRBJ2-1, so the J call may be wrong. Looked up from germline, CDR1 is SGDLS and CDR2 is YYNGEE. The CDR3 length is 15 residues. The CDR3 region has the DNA TGTGCCAGCAGCGACGTAGCGGACAACCTCAATGAGCAGTTCTTC. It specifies CASSDVADNLNEQFF.

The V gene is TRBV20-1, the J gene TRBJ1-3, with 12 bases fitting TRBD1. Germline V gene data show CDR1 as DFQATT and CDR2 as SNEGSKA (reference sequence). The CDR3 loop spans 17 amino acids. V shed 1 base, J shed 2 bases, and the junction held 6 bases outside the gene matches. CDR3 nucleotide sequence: TGCAGTGCTAGAGGAGGGGGACAGGGGGCGGCTGGAAACACCATATATTTT. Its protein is CSARGGGQGAAGNTIYF.

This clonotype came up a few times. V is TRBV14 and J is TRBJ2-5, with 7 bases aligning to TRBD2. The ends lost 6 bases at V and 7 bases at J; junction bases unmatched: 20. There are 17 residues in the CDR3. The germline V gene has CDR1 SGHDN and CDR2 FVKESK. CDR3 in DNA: TGTGCCAGCAGTCAAAGACTAGCTCAGCTCTTTCGGGTGACCCAGTACTTC. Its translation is CASSQRLAQLFRVTQYF. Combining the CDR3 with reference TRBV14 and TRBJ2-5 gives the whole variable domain EAGVTQFPSHSVIEKGQTVTLRCDPISGHDNLYWYRRVMGKEIKFLLHFVKESKQDESGMPNNRFLAERTGGTYSTLKVQPAELEDSGVYFCASSQRLAQLFRVTQYFGPGTRLLVL.

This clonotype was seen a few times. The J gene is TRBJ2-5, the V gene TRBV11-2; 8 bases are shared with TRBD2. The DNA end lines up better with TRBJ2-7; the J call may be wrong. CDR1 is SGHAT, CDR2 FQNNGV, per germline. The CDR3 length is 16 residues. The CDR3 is CASSEGGPGRAYEQYF. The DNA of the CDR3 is TGTGCCAGCAGCGAAGGGGGGCCCGGGAGGGCCTACGAGCAGTACTTC.

DNA of the CDR3: TGTGCCAGCAGAGCCCGGGACAGCACCGGGGAGCTGTTTTTT. Residues: CASRARDSTGELFF. The chain recombines TRBV2 with TRBJ2-2; TRBD1 agrees at 7 bases. There are 14 residues in the CDR3. Looked up from germline, CDR1 is SNHLY and CDR2 is FYNNEI. V trimming: 6 bases; J trimming: 4 bases; junction bases outside the gene matches: 5.